Listed here are 20 T cell receptor beta chains from one sample, sequenced in a study of Ad26.COV2.S vaccination and SARS-CoV-2 variants. Treatment: 15 to 20 received Ad26.COV2.S at low or high dose, single or two shots; about five received placebo; per-sample allocation not given. Samples were taken on day 63 after the first vaccine or placebo injection. Some clones are missing from TCRdb's copy, which holds only in-frame ones; the method was immunoSEQ multiplex PCR. This table has approximately 240,000 clones, around nine tenths appearing once. Sequencing used peripheral blood, obtained in a trial of Ad26.COV2.S vaccine versus placebo. The receptor set was obtained from a person between 18 and 65 years old who received the Ad26.COV2.S COVID-19 vaccine or a placebo.

The rearrangement uses TRBV6-1 and TRBJ2-5; D is possibly TRBD1 (6 bases). Trimming left V 0 bases short and J 5 bases short, with 13 bases between. Germline V lookup: CDR1 MNHNS, CDR2 SASEGT. This CDR3 has 15 residues. Written as DNA, the CDR3 is TGTGCCAGCAGTGAAGCGTACAGGGCATGGGAGACCCAGTACTTC. This translates into CASSEAYRAWETQYF.

The V call is TRBV6-4, the J call TRBJ2-3, with 12 bases aligning to TRBD1. Germline V gene lookup returns CDR1 MRHNA and CDR2 SNTAGT. This CDR3 region has 16 residues. J lost 4 bases, V lost 3 bases, and 5 bases had no gene match. The CDR3 DNA reads as TGTGCCAGCAGTGAAGGGGGGACAGGGGGCCCAGATACGCAGTATTTT. Its translation: CASSEGGTGGPDTQYF.

V is TRBV2 and J is TRBJ2-3; 8 bases map to TRBD2. Germline values: CDR1 SNHLY, CDR2 FYNNEI. The CDR3 runs 16 residues. The V segment lost 2 bases and the J segment 3 bases; nucleotides outside the gene matches: 7. The CDR3 nucleotides are TGTGCCAGCAGTGAACTTAGCGGGGTAAAAACAGATACGCAGTATTTT. This sequence encodes CASSELSGVKTDTQYF.

The V call is TRBV13, the J call TRBJ1-6; D possibly corresponds to TRBD1 (5 bases). There are 14 residues in the CDR3. Trimming shortened V by 2 bases and J by 5 bases, and 7 bases separated the two germline ends. Germline V CDR1 and CDR2: PRHDT, FYEKMQ (reference sequence). The CDR3 here is CASSLSGDNSPLHF. The CDR3 DNA is TGTGCCAGCAGCTTATCGGGGGATAATTCACCCCTCCACTTT.

The chain couples TRBV27 to TRBJ1-2; 10 nucleotides match TRBD1. This CDR3 is built from 15 residues. Germline CDR1 is MNHEY and CDR2 is SMNVEV (reference sequence). Trimming cost V 0 bases and J 7 bases; bases outside gene matches: 5. Here the CDR3 reads CASSLSRQGAGGYTF. In nucleotides, the CDR3 is TGTGCCAGCAGTTTATCCCGACAGGGGGCAGGTGGCTACACCTTC.

This chain connects TRBV19 to TRBJ2-2, with TRBD1 identical over 7 bases. The CDR3 contains 14 residues. V was pared by 7 bases and J by 5 bases, with 7 bases of the junction left unmatched. The V gene's germline CDR1 is LNHDA and CDR2 SQIVND (reference sequence). The CDR3 here is CASNLQGETGELFF. CDR3 nucleotide sequence: TGTGCCAGTAACCTTCAGGGGGAAACCGGGGAGCTGTTTTTT.

The rearrangement joins TRBV5-1 to TRBJ1-1; tentatively, D is TRBD1 (5 bases). Per germline, CDR1 SGHRS and CDR2 YFSETQ. Between the trimmed V and J ends, which lost 4 bases and 1 base, there was a span of 14 bases. The CDR3 length is 15 residues. DNA for the CDR3: TGCGCCAGCAGCGGATTAGGGGCCAAGAACACTGAAGCTTTCTTT. Protein product: CASSGLGAKNTEAFF.

The rearrangement uses TRBV5-4 and TRBJ2-5; TRBD1 matches at 8 bases. Germline trimming cut 4 bases from V and 3 bases from J; bases unmatched to any gene: 8. The CDR3 length is 15 residues. The germline CDR1 and CDR2 sequences are SGHNT and YYREEE (reference sequence). CDR3 region: CASSPYRDRKETQYF. The CDR3 nucleotides are TGTGCCAGCAGCCCATACCGGGACAGGAAAGAGACCCAGTACTTC. Full variable domain (missing parts from reference TRBV5-4 and TRBJ2-5): ETGVTQSPTHLIKTRGQQVTLRCSSQSGHNTVSWYQQALGQGPQFIFQYYREEENGRGNFPPRFSGLQFPNYSSELNVNALELDDSALYLCASSPYRDRKETQYFGPGTRLLVL.

The chain joins TRBV15 to TRBJ2-7; D not resolved. This CDR3 spans 14 amino acids. The V end lost 4 bases, the J end lost 5 bases, and 15 bases lay between the germline ends. The germline gives CDR1 LNHNV, CDR2 YYDKDF (reference sequence). DNA for the CDR3: TGTGCCACCAGCATCTCCCTTGGGGTAAACGAGCAGTACTTC. Its translation: CATSISLGVNEQYF.

This rearrangement joins TRBV14 to TRBJ2-1; perhaps TRBD2 as D (7 bases). The CDR3 consists of 19 residues. From germline, CDR1 is SGHDN and CDR2 FVKESK. V was pared by 0 bases and J by 2 bases, with 20 bases between. CDR3 sequence reads: CASSQDPGFWGGPYNEQFF. Written as DNA, the CDR3 is TGTGCCAGCAGCCAAGATCCAGGATTCTGGGGGGGCCCCTACAATGAGCAGTTCTTC.

As for this clone: At one of its ends the junction is not consistent with the germline gene, which may arise from a read error. V gene TRBV7-7 combines with J gene TRBJ1-1; a weak D match, TRBD1 (5 bases). Germline loops: CDR1 SSHAT, CDR2 FNYEAQ (reference sequence). The CDR3 has 17 residues. The CDR3: CASILVGPEHQNTEAFF. CDR3 DNA: TGTGCTAGCATCCTAGTGGGACCGGAGCACCAAAACACTGAAGCTTTCTTT.

In its sample, this clone was seen once. The rearrangement uses TRBV28 and TRBJ2-7, with 7 bases fitting TRBD1. Trimming at V came to 8 bases and at J to 3 bases, leaving 10 bases not matched to a gene. The CDR3 contains 14 residues. Germline CDR1 is MDHEN and CDR2 is SYDVKM. CDR3 DNA: TGTGCCAGCGGACCCGACAGGGAGATCTACGAGCAGTACTTC. It is translated as CASGPDREIYEQYF.

The V and J genes are TRBV24-1 and TRBJ2-2; either TRBD1 or TRBD2 may fit D (5 bases each). V lost 4 bases and J 0 bases, leaving 11 bases between the germline ends. Germline assignment: CDR1 KGHDR and CDR2 SFDVKD. This CDR3 is 16 amino acids long. The CDR3 is CATSDQGRTNTGELFF. The CDR3 DNA follows: TGTGCCACCAGTGACCAGGGACGGACGAACACCGGGGAGCTGTTTTTT.

For the CDR3, the DNA is TGCGCCAGCAGCCAAGATCCGGGGGCCCTTAAGGACGAGCAGTACTTC. Encoded protein: CASSQDPGALKDEQYF. The V call is TRBV4-1, the J call TRBJ2-7; tentatively, D is TRBD1 or TRBD2 (6 bases each). The germline V and J ends were trimmed by 0 bases and 5 bases, with 17 bases remaining between them. This CDR3 is built from 16 residues. The germline gives CDR1 MGHRA, CDR2 YSYEKL.

The chain couples TRBV21-1 to TRBJ2-7. TRBV21-1 is noted as a pseudogene. This CDR3 spans 15 amino acids. This CDR3 reads CASSKLGTAVYEQYF. The CDR3 DNA reads TGTGCCAGCAGCAAATTAGGGACCGCAGTATACGAGCAGTACTTC.

This clone was seen only a few times. V usage is TRBV30 and J usage is TRBJ1-6; D is perhaps TRBD1 (5 bases). CDR1 GTSNPN and CDR2 SVGIG come from the germline V gene (reference sequence). The length of the CDR3 is 16 residues. V was trimmed by 4 bases and J by 0 bases, leaving 13 bases between them. The DNA for the CDR3 is TGTGCCTGGAAGGGACTCCCGAACTCCTATAATTCACCCCTCCACTTT. Translation gives CAWKGLPNSYNSPLHF.

This clone was detected a few times. The V gene is TRBV5-1, the J gene TRBJ1-1; no definite D call. The CDR3 has 14 amino acids. CDR1 and CDR2 (germline): SGHRS, YFSETQ. The V and J ends lost 4 bases and 0 bases respectively, with 10 bases between them. In DNA form, the CDR3 reads TGCGCCAGCAGCACGACTGTAGTGAACACTGAAGCTTTCTTT. It codes for CASSTTVVNTEAFF.

The V gene is TRBV6-5, the J gene TRBJ2-7; D ambiguous. Germline V lookup: CDR1 MNHEY, CDR2 SVGAGI. The V gene lost 0 bases and the J gene lost 1 base, with 10 bases spanning the gap. The CDR3 is 15 residues long. For the CDR3, the DNA is TGTGCCAGCAGTTACTCGACCAGATTATCCTACGAGCAGTACTTC. Its translation: CASSYSTRLSYEQYF.

This chain connects TRBV29-1 to TRBJ2-5, with D possibly called TRBD1 or TRBD2 (5 bases each). Looked up from germline, CDR1 is SQVTM and CDR2 is ANQGSEA. CDR3 length equals 12 residues. V lost 6 bases, J lost 4 bases, and 12 bases lay in between. The CDR3 DNA sequence: TGCAGCGTCTGGGACGCCCCAGAGACCCAGTACTTC. It specifies CSVWDAPETQYF.

CDR3 region: CASSPTGQGQETQYF. The CDR3 coding sequence is TGTGCCAGCTCACCGACGGGACAGGGCCAAGAGACCCAGTACTTC. The chain joins TRBV18 to TRBJ2-5; 9 bases are a match to TRBD1. CDR3 size: 15 residues. V was pared by 3 bases and J by 1 base, with 3 bases of the junction left unmatched. The germline gives CDR1 KGHSH, CDR2 LQKENI.